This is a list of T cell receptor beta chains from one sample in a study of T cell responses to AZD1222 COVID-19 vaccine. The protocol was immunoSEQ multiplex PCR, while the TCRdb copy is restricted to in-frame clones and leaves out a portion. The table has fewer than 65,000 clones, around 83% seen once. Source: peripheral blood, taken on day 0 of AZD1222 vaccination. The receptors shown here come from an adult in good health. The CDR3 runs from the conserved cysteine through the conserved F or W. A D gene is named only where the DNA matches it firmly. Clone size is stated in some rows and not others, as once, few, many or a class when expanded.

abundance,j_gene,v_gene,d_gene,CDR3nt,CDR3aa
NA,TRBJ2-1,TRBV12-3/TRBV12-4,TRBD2,TGTGCCAGCGGTACTAGCGGATACAATGAGCAGTTCTTC,CASGTSGYNEQFF
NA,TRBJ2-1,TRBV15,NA,TGTGCCACCAGCTTTGGACTCAAAGCCTACAATGAGCAGTTCTTC,CATSFGLKAYNEQFF
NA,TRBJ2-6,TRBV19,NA,TGTGCCAGTAGTATCGGTACTAGTTCTGGGGCCAACGTCCTGACTTTC,CASSIGTSSGANVLTF
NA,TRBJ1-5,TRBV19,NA,TGTGCCAGTAGTATAGATCACAATCAGCCCCAGCATTTT,CASSIDHNQPQHF
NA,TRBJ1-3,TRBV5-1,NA,TGCGCCAGCAGCTTAATGCCGGACGGTGCGTCTGGAAACACCATATATTTT,CASSLMPDGASGNTIYF
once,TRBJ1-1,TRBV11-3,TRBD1,TGTGCCAGCAGCTCATGGGACAGGGGGAACACTGAAGCTTTCTTT,CASSSWDRGNTEAFF
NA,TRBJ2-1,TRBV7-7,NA,TGTGCCAGCAGCGTAGACAGCTCCTACAATGAGCAGTTCTTC,CASSVDSSYNEQFF
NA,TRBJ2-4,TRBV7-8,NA,TGTGCCAGCAGCCCCAGACTAGTGATGGGCAAAAACATTCAGTACTTC,CASSPRLVMGKNIQYF
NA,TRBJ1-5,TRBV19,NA,TGTGCCAGTAGGGCCGGACAGAACAATCAGCCCCAGCATTTT,CASRAGQNNQPQHF
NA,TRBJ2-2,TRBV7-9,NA,TGTGCCAGCAGCCTACCCCCTAGGGGGACCGGGGAGCTGTTTTTT,CASSLPPRGTGELFF